The rows below give T cell receptor beta chains drawn from one sample of a study of T cells in Graves' hyperthyroidism and ophthalmopathy. TCRdb re-analysed the multiplex PCR reads in MiXCR, keeping a single row per CDR3 protein. The data contain 700,000 or so distinct CDR3 sequences, approximately 16% of them seen just once; the ten biggest clones take up around 8%. Sequenced: blood. The receptors stem from a young man with Graves' hyperthyroidism. The CDR3 runs from the conserved cysteine through the conserved F or W. D genes are given only for firm matches. Some rows have no size entry. The others give once, few or many, or a class for an expanded clone.

D gene,V gene,J gene,clone size,CDR3 DNA,CDR3 protein
-,TRBV5-4,TRBJ2-5,few,TGTGCCAGCACCCGCCCGGACAAACAAGAGACCCAGTACTTC,CASTRPDKQETQYF
TRBD2,TRBV28,TRBJ2-1,-,TGTGCCAGCAGAGTCATAGCGGGAGAGGGTTACAATGAGCAGTTCTTC,CASRVIAGEGYNEQFF
-,TRBV12-3/TRBV12-4,TRBJ2-2,many,TGTGCCAGCAGTTTGCAGCACACCGGGGAGCTGTTTTTT,CASSLQHTGELFF
-,TRBV9,TRBJ1-1,many,TGTGCCAGCAGCGGAGGAGGTCCGTTCATGAACACTGAAGCTTTCTTT,CASSGGGPFMNTEAFF
-,TRBV28,TRBJ2-7,many,TGTGCCACCTGGGGAACCCTAGCGCTTACCTACGAGCAGTACTTC,CATWGTLALTYEQYF
-,TRBV7-9,TRBJ2-3,-,TGTGCCAGCAGCTACCAATCGGATACGCAGTATTTT,CASSYQSDTQYF
TRBD2,TRBV7-9,TRBJ2-2,-,TGTGCCAGCAGCCCCAGGACTAGCGGGGTAATAAAGGCGAACACCGGGGAGCTGTTTTTT,CASSPRTSGVIKANTGELFF
-,TRBV10-3,TRBJ2-1,many,TGTGCCATCAGTGAGGCCCGACTAGAGAGAGATTTCCCCTACAATGAGCAGTTCTTC,CAISEARLERDFPYNEQFF
-,TRBV20-1,TRBJ2-7,few,TGCAGTGCTAGCCCAGCGGCCAGCTCCTACGAGCAGTACTTC,CSASPAASSYEQYF
-,TRBV7-9,TRBJ2-7,many,TGTGCCAGCACCTCCGGATCCACGAACGAGCAGTACTTC,CASTSGSTNEQYF
TRBD2,TRBV28,TRBJ2-1,many,TGTGCCAGCAGTGCATCGGGGACTAGCGTCCACAATGAGCAGTTCTTC,CASSASGTSVHNEQFF
TRBD1,TRBV24-1,TRBJ2-7,-,TGTGCCACCAGTGGAGGGACAGGGGACGAGCAGTACTTC,CATSGGTGDEQYF
-,TRBV9,TRBJ2-3,many,TGTGCCAGCAGCGAACGGGACGGTAGCACAGATACGCAGTATTTT,CASSERDGSTDTQYF
-,TRBV4-1,TRBJ1-1,few,TGCGCCAGCAGCCTGGTAGGTTACGGCGACACTGAAGCTTTCTTT,CASSLVGYGDTEAFF
TRBD1,TRBV27,TRBJ1-1,many,TGTGCCACTATGAGGACAGGTGGGCGGGTAACTGAAGCTTTCTTT,CATMRTGGRVTEAFF
-,TRBV4-3,TRBJ1-1,few,TGCGCCAGCAGCCAAGTGGGGGCCAGCCAGGAAGCTTTCTTT,CASSQVGASQEAFF
-,TRBV12-3/TRBV12-4,TRBJ2-2,few,TGTGCCAGCACTTTGGCCGGGGCCACCGGGGAGCTGTTTTTT,CASTLAGATGELFF
TRBD1,TRBV2,TRBJ1-2,many,TGTGCCAGCAACCGGGGACAGGGGTTCGACGGCTACACCTTC,CASNRGQGFDGYTF
-,TRBV30,TRBJ2-3,many,TGTGCCTGGAGTGTGGATCAGGGGGATACGCAGTATTTT,CAWSVDQGDTQYF
-,TRBV11-2,TRBJ1-1,many,TGTGCCAGCAGCCGGGACACCTCGGAGGGATACATGAACACTGAAGCTTTCTTT,CASSRDTSEGYMNTEAFF
TRBD1,TRBV5-6,TRBJ2-2,-,TGTGCCAGCAGCTCGGACAGGGGGCTTCCCGGGGAGCTGTTTTTT,CASSSDRGLPGELFF
TRBD1,TRBV24-1,TRBJ1-1,many,TGTGCCACCAGTACAGGGGCGAACACTGAAGCTTTCTTT,CATSTGANTEAFF
TRBD2,TRBV4-1,TRBJ2-3,-,TGCGCCAGCAGCCAAGAAGGGCTAGCGGGTGCCTATACTAGCACAGATACGCAGTATTTT,CASSQEGLAGAYTSTDTQYF
-,TRBV7-9,TRBJ2-1,-,TGTGCCAGCAGCTTAGTTCACGGGGACTTCTTC,CASSLVHGDFF
TRBD2,TRBV11-2,TRBJ2-4,-,TGTGCCAGCAGCCCGGGACTAGCGGGTATAGCCAAAAACATTCAGTACTTC,CASSPGLAGIAKNIQYF
TRBD2,TRBV27,TRBJ2-1,few,TGTGCCAGCAGCCGGACTAGCGGTTTGAGATGGTTCTTC,CASSRTSGLRWFF
-,TRBV20-1,TRBJ2-7,many,TGCAGTGCTAGGGGCCCAGGGGACACCTACGAGCAGTACTTC,CSARGPGDTYEQYF
-,TRBV12-3/TRBV12-4,TRBJ2-1,-,TGTGCCAGCAGTACAGATCAGCGGTCCCGCTCCTACAATGAGCAGTTCTTC,CASSTDQRSRSYNEQFF
TRBD1,TRBV20-1,TRBJ2-5,-,TGCAGTGCTGTGGCCGGGACAGGGTTCATGGAGACCCAGTACTTC,CSAVAGTGFMETQYF